This entry is about one T cell receptor beta chain. The data were obtained in a study of T cells in Graves' hyperthyroidism and ophthalmopathy. RNA transcripts provided the source from which TCR beta CDR3 regions were amplified. Initially, a first-round RT-PCR of the TCR CDR3 employed the HTBI primer set. MiXCR, run by TCRdb on the multiplex PCR reads, gives a single entry per CDR3 protein. The sample comprises 490,000 or so distinct CDR3 sequences, roughly a sixth of which are singletons, and 25% to 30% rests with the top ten. The V and J ends lost 1 base and 7 bases respectively, with 15 bases between them. Looked up from germline, CDR1 is SGHRS and CDR2 is YFSETQ. The CDR3 loop spans 14 amino acids.

The source of this sequence is a woman in her twenties or thirties with Graves' ophthalmopathy. The source material was blood. The chain couples TRBV5-1 to TRBJ2-7; D unclear. The CDR3, as DNA: TGCGCCAGCAGCTTGATGTACGGAATACGAGAGCAGTACTTC. This gives the protein CASSLMYGIREQYF.